The rows below give T cell receptor beta chains drawn from one sample of a study of blood T cell repertoires in COVID-19. Here immunoSEQ multiplex PCR was the method, and the copy in TCRdb shows in-frame clones only, minus some. The sample has approximately 150,000 clones; about 80% are singletons. Sample: peripheral blood. These receptor sequences come from a man aged 70 or older who had recovered from COVID-19. The CDR3 runs from the conserved cysteine through the conserved F or W. A D gene is named only where the DNA matches it firmly. Rows may omit the clone size; those that give it use once, few, many or a size class.

J gene	D gene	V gene	clone size	CDR3 DNA	CDR3 protein
TRBJ2-5	TRBD2	TRBV18	NA	TGTGCCAGCTCACCCCCCGGGGCTAGCGGGAGAGAGACCCAGTACTTC	CASSPPGASGRETQYF
TRBJ1-1	TRBD1	TRBV27	NA	TGTGCCAGCATCTTAACAGGGGGCACTGAAGCTTTCTTT	CASILTGGTEAFF
TRBJ2-4	NA	TRBV6-1	NA	TGTGCCAGCTCGGAAGGCCAGGTATCCATTCAGTACTTC	CASSEGQVSIQYF
TRBJ2-5	NA	TRBV30	NA	TGTGCCTGGAGTGTACTCAGGGTGACAGAGACCCAGTACTTC	CAWSVLRVTETQYF
TRBJ2-7	TRBD1	TRBV7-9	NA	TGTGCCAGCAGCCTTGGACAGGGATCGGGTGTAAGCTCCTACGAGCAGTACTTC	CASSLGQGSGVSSYEQYF
TRBJ2-7	NA	TRBV27	NA	TGTGCCAGCAGTTTGGGACAAACCTACGAGCAGTACTTC	CASSLGQTYEQYF
TRBJ2-5	NA	TRBV7-8	NA	TGTGCCAGCAGCTACTCAGGGGTTTACGAGACCCAGTACTTC	CASSYSGVYETQYF
TRBJ2-7	NA	TRBV29-1	NA	TGCAGCGTCTGGAGGGAGAGCTCCTACGAGCAGTACTTC	CSVWRESSYEQYF
TRBJ1-1	TRBD1	TRBV19	NA	TGTGCCAGTAGTATCCGGGACAGGGGGCAGGAAGCTTTCTTT	CASSIRDRGQEAFF
TRBJ1-1	TRBD1	TRBV5-1	NA	TGCGCCAGCAGCTTACTAGGGACAGGGAACACTGAAGCTTTCTTT	CASSLLGTGNTEAFF
TRBJ2-3	TRBD2	TRBV10-3	NA	TGTGCCATCAGCCAGGAAGGAGGAGGTACTAGCGGGGATACGCAGTATTTT	CAISQEGGGTSGDTQYF
TRBJ1-3	NA	TRBV4-3	NA	TGCGCCAGCAGCCAAGGCGGACAGTCCTCTGGAAACACCATATATTTT	CASSQGGQSSGNTIYF
TRBJ2-5	TRBD2	TRBV7-8	NA	TGTGCCAGCAGCTTAGGGGAGGGCCGACCGGAGACCCAGTACTTC	CASSLGEGRPETQYF
TRBJ2-5	NA	TRBV7-7	NA	TGTGCCAGCAGCTTTAGTCCGAAAGAGACCCAGTACTTC	CASSFSPKETQYF
TRBJ2-7	NA	TRBV6-5	once	TGTGCCAGCAGACTAGGGGGCGGGGACGAGCAGTACTTC	CASRLGGGDEQYF
TRBJ2-3	NA	TRBV12-1	few	TGTGCCAGCTTCCTTGTTTATCATCAGGGCATCCATTCTAGCACAGATACGCAGTATTTT	CASFLVYHQGIHSSTDTQYF
TRBJ2-2	NA	TRBV7-9	NA	TGTGCCAGCAGCTTAGCGGGCAGGGTCACCGGGGAGCTGTTTTTT	CASSLAGRVTGELFF
TRBJ2-1	TRBD1	TRBV27	many	TGTGCCAGCAGGGGGGACAGGGGGAAAACTTCTAGCTCCTACAATGAGCAGTTCTTC	CASRGDRGKTSSSYNEQFF
TRBJ2-2	NA	TRBV3-1/TRBV3-2	NA	TGTGCCAGCAGCCCTCACTCCACCGGGGAGCTGTTTTTT	CASSPHSTGELFF
TRBJ2-4	NA	TRBV12-3/TRBV12-4	NA	TGTGCCAGCACCCAGACGCAAGGGGGCATTCAGTACTTC	CASTQTQGGIQYF
TRBJ2-7	TRBD1	TRBV18	few	TGTGCCAGCTCACCACCGGGACAGCCGGTCTTTCAGTACTTC	CASSPPGQPVFQYF
TRBJ2-7	TRBD2	TRBV6-4	NA	TGTGCCAGCACCGGAGGTAAAGGAGCGGGGGCCTACGAGCAGTACTTC	CASTGGKGAGAYEQYF
TRBJ2-2	TRBD1	TRBV7-2	once	TGTGCCAGCAGGATGGACAGGGCGAACACCGGGGAGCTGTTTTTT	CASRMDRANTGELFF
TRBJ2-6	NA	TRBV7-6	NA	TGTGCCAGCAGCTTGGGAAGGTCGGGAGGGGCCAACGTCCTGACTTTC	CASSLGRSGGANVLTF
TRBJ2-1	TRBD2	TRBV3-1/TRBV3-2	NA	TGTGCCAGCAGCCCCTGGCGCGGGAGCTCCTACAATGAGCAGTTCTTC	CASSPWRGSSYNEQFF
TRBJ2-3	NA	TRBV5-8	NA	TGTGCCAGCAGCTCGGAGGGGAGGACAGATACGCAGTATTTT	CASSSEGRTDTQYF
TRBJ1-1	TRBD1	TRBV30	once	TGTGCCTGTGGCAGGGGGCGAACTGAAGCTTTCTTT	CACGRGRTEAFF
TRBJ1-4	NA	TRBV6-5	NA	TGTGCCAGCAGTAGGGCAGGGAGGGTTCGGGAAAAACTGTTTTTT	CASSRAGRVREKLFF
TRBJ2-7	TRBD2	TRBV18	NA	TGTGCCAGCGCCGACGGACTAGCGGGATCCTACGAGCAGTACTTC	CASADGLAGSYEQYF
TRBJ2-7	TRBD2	TRBV27	few	TGTGCCAGCAGTTTATCTCTAGCGGGGGTCTACGAGCAGTACTTC	CASSLSLAGVYEQYF
TRBJ2-4	NA	TRBV30	NA	TGTGCCTGGAGTGTAACTCCCGGGAACATTCAGTACTTC	CAWSVTPGNIQYF
TRBJ1-6	TRBD1	TRBV27	NA	TGTGCCAGCACACTGGACAGGGGGCGTTCACCCCTCCACTTT	CASTLDRGRSPLHF
TRBJ1-1	NA	TRBV5-1	NA	TGCGCCAGCACCTTACTCCAATGGGGGGGCACTGAAGCTTTCTTT	CASTLLQWGGTEAFF
TRBJ2-7	TRBD2	TRBV4-1	many	TGCGCCAGCAGCCAAGAGTCTATGACTAGCGGGAGCTCCTACGAGCAGTACTTC	CASSQESMTSGSSYEQYF
TRBJ2-1	NA	TRBV10-3	NA	TGTGCCATCAGTGAGTCTGGCACCCCTGAGCAGTTCTTC	CAISESGTPEQFF
TRBJ2-1	NA	TRBV5-1	NA	TGCGCCAGCAGCTTGGGAGCAAGCTCCTACAATGAGCAGTTCTTC	CASSLGASSYNEQFF
TRBJ1-4	NA	TRBV23-1	NA	TGCGCCAGCAAGCGGTTAACTAATGAAAAACTGTTTTTT	CASKRLTNEKLFF
TRBJ2-1	NA	TRBV27	NA	TGTGCCAGCAGTTTTCTCGCCGGGAGTCTCTACAATGAGCAGTTCTTC	CASSFLAGSLYNEQFF
TRBJ2-3	NA	TRBV19	NA	TGTGCCAGTAGTAACAGACCTCTAAGCACAGATACGCAGTATTTT	CASSNRPLSTDTQYF
TRBJ2-7	NA	TRBV14	once	TGTGCCAGCAGCCTCCTAGGGGCTGCCGGGCAGTACTTC	CASSLLGAAGQYF
TRBJ2-1	TRBD2	TRBV7-6	NA	TGTGCCAGCAGCTTGACGACTAGCGGGAAGAATGAGCAGTTCTTC	CASSLTTSGKNEQFF
TRBJ2-7	NA	TRBV27	NA	TGTGCCAGCAGTCCCGGATACAGAGACGAGCAGTACTTC	CASSPGYRDEQYF
TRBJ2-2	TRBD2	TRBV5-1	NA	TGCGCCAGCAGCTTGCTAGCGGACACCGGGGAGCTGTTTTTT	CASSLLADTGELFF
TRBJ2-7	NA	TRBV5-6	once	TGTGCCAGCAGCTTGTATCACGAGCAGTACTTC	CASSLYHEQYF
TRBJ2-7	NA	TRBV9	NA	TGTGCCAGCAGCGTAGGGCCCGGGGGTATATACGAGCAGTACTTC	CASSVGPGGIYEQYF
TRBJ1-2	NA	TRBV6-4	NA	TGTGCCAGCAGTGACTCCGTAGGGGGTTCGCACGGCTACACCTTC	CASSDSVGGSHGYTF
TRBJ2-3	TRBD2	TRBV7-9	NA	TGTGCCAGCAGCTGGGCGGGAGACACAGATACGCAGTATTTT	CASSWAGDTDTQYF
TRBJ2-1	NA	TRBV19	NA	TGTGCCAGTACCCCTAGGGGGAGTACCGATGAGCAGTTCTTC	CASTPRGSTDEQFF
TRBJ1-1	TRBD1	TRBV5-8	NA	TGTGCCAGCAGCTTGGACAGGGGGCTGACTGAAGCTTTCTTT	CASSLDRGLTEAFF
TRBJ1-4	NA	TRBV19	many	TGTGCCAGTAGTATCCAGGGGAGTACCCTTCCGGGACTGTTTTTT	CASSIQGSTLPGLFF